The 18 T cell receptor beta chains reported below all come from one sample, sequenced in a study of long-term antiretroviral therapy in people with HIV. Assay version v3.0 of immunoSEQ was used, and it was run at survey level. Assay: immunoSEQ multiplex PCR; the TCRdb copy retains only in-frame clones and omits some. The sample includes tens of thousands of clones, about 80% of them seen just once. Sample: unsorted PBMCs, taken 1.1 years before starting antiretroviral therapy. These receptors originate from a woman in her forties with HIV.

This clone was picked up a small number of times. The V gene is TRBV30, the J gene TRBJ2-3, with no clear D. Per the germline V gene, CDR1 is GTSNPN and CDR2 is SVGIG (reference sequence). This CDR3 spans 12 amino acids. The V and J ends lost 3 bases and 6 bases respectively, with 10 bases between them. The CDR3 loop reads CAWSPYKDTQYF. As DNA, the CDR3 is TGTGCCTGGAGCCCCTATAAGGATACGCAGTATTTT.

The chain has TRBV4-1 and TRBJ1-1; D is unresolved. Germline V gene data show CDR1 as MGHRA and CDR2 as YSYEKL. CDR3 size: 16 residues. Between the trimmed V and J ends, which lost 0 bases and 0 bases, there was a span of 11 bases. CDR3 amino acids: CASSQDIGSLNTEAFF. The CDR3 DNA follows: TGCGCCAGCAGCCAAGATATTGGCAGCCTGAACACTGAAGCTTTCTTT.

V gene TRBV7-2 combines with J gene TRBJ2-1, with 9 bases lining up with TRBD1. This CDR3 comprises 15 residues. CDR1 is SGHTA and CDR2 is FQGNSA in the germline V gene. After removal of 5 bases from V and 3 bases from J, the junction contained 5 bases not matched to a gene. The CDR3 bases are TGTGCCAGCAGCCCATGGACAGGGGACTACAATGAGCAGTTCTTC. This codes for CASSPWTGDYNEQFF.

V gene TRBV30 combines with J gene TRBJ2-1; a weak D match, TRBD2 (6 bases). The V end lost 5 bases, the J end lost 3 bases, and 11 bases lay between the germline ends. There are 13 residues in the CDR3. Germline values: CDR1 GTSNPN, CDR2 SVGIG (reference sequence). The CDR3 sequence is CAWDGGDYNEQFF. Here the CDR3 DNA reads TGTGCCTGGGACGGGGGAGACTACAATGAGCAGTTCTTC.

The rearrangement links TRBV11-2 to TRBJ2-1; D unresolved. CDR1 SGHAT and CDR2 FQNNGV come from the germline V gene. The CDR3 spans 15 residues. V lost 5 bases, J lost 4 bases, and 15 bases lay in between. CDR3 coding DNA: TGTGCCAGCAGCCTCCATACGGCGGAATACAATGAGCAGTTCTTC. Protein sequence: CASSLHTAEYNEQFF.

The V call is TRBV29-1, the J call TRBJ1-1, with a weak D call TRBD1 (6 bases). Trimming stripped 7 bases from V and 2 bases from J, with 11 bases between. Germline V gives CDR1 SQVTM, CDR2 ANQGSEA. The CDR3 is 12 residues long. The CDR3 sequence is CSGRQDNTEAFF. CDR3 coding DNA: TGCAGCGGCCGACAGGACAACACTGAAGCTTTCTTT.

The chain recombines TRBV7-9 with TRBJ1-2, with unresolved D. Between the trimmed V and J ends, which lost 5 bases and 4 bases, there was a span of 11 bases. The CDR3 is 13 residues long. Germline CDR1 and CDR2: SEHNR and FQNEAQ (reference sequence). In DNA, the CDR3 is TGTGCCAGCAGCCACGACCCAGTCTATGGCTACACCTTC. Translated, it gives CASSHDPVYGYTF.

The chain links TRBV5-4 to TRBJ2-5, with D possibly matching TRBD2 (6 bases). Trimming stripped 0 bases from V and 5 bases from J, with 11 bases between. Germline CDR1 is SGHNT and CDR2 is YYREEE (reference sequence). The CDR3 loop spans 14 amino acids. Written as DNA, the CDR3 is TGTGCCAGCAGCTTGGATTTCGGGAGCGAGACCCAGTACTTC. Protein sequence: CASSLDFGSETQYF. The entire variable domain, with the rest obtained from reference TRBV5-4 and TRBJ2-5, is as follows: ETGVTQSPTHLIKTRGQQVTLRCSSQSGHNTVSWYQQALGQGPQFIFQYYREEENGRGNFPPRFSGLQFPNYSSELNVNALELDDSALYLCASSLDFGSETQYFGPGTRLLVL.

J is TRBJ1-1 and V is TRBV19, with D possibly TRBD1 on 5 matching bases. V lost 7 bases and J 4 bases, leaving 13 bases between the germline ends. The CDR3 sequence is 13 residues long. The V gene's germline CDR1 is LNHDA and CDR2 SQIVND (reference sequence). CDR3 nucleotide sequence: TGTGCCAGTACGAAGAGGGGAGTCACTGAAGCTTTCTTT. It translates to CASTKRGVTEAFF.

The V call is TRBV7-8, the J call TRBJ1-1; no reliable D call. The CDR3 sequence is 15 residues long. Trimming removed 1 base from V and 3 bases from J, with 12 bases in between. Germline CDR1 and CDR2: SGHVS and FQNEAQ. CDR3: CASSLGGATDTEAFF. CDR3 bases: TGTGCCAGCAGCTTAGGAGGTGCTACTGACACTGAAGCTTTCTTT.

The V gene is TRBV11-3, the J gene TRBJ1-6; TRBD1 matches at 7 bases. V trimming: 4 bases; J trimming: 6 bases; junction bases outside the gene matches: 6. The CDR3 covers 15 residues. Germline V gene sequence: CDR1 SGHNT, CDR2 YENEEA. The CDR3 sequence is CASSSGNRGNSPLHF. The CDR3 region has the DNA TGTGCCAGCAGCTCCGGGAACAGGGGTAATTCACCCCTCCACTTT.

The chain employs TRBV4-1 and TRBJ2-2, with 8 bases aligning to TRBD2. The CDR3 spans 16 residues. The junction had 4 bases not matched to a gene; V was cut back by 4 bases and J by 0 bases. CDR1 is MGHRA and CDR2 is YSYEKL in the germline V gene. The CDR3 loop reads CASSPLAGPNTGELFF. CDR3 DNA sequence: TGCGCCAGCAGCCCCTTAGCGGGACCGAACACCGGGGAGCTGTTTTTT.

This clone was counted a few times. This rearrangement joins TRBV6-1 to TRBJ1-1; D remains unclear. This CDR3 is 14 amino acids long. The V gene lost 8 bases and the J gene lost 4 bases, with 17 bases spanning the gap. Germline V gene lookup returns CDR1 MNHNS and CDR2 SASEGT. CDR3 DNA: TGTGCCAGCCTTCTGACACGGTGGGTCACTGAAGCTTTCTTT. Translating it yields CASLLTRWVTEAFF.

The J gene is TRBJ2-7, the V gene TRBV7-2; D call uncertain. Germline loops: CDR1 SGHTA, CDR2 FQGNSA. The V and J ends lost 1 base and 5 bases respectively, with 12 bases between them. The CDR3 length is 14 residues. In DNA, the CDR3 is TGTGCCAGCAGCTTAGGGGCAGGTCCCCACGAGCAGTACTTC. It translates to CASSLGAGPHEQYF.

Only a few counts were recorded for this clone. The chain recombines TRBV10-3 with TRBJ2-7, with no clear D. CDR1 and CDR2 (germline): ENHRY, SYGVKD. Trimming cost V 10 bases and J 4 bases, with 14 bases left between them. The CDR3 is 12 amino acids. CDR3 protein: CASSPSEYEQYF. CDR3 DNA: TGTGCCAGCTCTCCGTCCGAATACGAGCAGTACTTC.

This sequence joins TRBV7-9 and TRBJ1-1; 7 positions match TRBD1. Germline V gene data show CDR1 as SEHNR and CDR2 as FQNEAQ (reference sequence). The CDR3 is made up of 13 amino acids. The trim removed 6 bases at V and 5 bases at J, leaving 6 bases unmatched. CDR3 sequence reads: CASSEGAATEAFF. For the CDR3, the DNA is TGTGCCAGCAGTGAGGGGGCTGCGACTGAAGCTTTCTTT.

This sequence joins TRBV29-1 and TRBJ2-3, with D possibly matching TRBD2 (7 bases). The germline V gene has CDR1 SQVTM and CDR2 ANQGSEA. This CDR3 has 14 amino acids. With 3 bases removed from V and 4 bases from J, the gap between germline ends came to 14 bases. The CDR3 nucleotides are TGCAGCGTTGATCGGGGGGCTAGCGCAGATACGCAGTATTTT. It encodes CSVDRGASADTQYF.

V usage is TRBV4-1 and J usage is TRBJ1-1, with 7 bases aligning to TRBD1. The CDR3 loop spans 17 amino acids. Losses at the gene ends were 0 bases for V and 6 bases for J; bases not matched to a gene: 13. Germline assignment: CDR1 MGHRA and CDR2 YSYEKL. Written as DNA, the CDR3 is TGCGCCAGCAGCCAAGAAATGTTAAGACAGGGAGTAGCTGAAGCTTTCTTT. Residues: CASSQEMLRQGVAEAFF.